This entry lists 30 T cell receptor beta chains sequenced from one sample in a study of cytomegalovirus exposure and HLA in healthy donors (dated by TCRdb to 2016 to 2017). The library was produced with the immunoSEQ multiplex PCR assay. The multiplex PCR relied on a mix of 60 forward primers for TCR Vbeta segments and 13 reverse primers for TCR Jbeta segments. TCRdb took over this immuneACCESS table, retaining in-frame rearrangements with V and J assigned. Such tables are incomplete; in checked studies, under half of the missing clones stem from an unresolved V gene, and the remainder is unexplained. The sample records some 25,000 clones, approximately 79% of which are singletons. The top ten hold 3.5% to 5.5% of the sample. Sequenced sample: PBMCs. Receptor source: a male donor in good health and CMV-seronegative.

The rearrangement joins TRBV27 to TRBJ2-4; 7 bases agree with TRBD2. The junction had 10 bases not matched to a gene; V was cut back by 2 bases and J by 0 bases. Germline loops: CDR1 MNHEY, CDR2 SMNVEV (reference sequence). This CDR3 contains 18 residues. Written as DNA, the CDR3 is TGTGCCAGCAGTTTACGGGAGACTAGCAGACTAGCCAAAAACATTCAGTACTTC. Protein product: CASSLRETSRLAKNIQYF.

The chain links TRBV2 to TRBJ1-3; TRBD1 agrees at 8 bases. CDR1 is SNHLY, CDR2 FYNNEI, per germline. There are 16 residues in the CDR3. The J segment lost 0 bases and the V segment lost 8 bases, leaving 9 bases of the junction unmatched. CDR3 DNA sequence: TGTGCCAGCGGGGATAAGCAGGGGGCCTCTGGAAACACCATATATTTT. It yields the protein CASGDKQGASGNTIYF.

This CDR3 reads CASSRGGQGGTDTQYF. In DNA, the CDR3 is TGTGCCAGCAGTAGAGGGGGACAGGGGGGAACAGATACGCAGTATTTT. This chain joins TRBV28 and TRBJ2-3; 11 nucleotides line up with TRBD1. The CDR3 has 16 residues. The V gene's germline CDR1 is MDHEN and CDR2 SYDVKM. Trimming took 5 bases from V and 3 from J; bases not matched to a gene: 7.

V gene TRBV9 combines with J gene TRBJ2-7; 7 bases are shared with TRBD1. The CDR3 sequence is 15 residues long. V trimming: 4 bases; J trimming: 1 base; junction bases outside the gene matches: 8. Germline V gene lookup returns CDR1 SGDLS and CDR2 YYNGEE. The CDR3 region has the DNA TGTGCCAGCAGCCCTCGGACAGGCCCATCCTACGAGCAGTACTTC. As protein: CASSPRTGPSYEQYF.

The rearrangement links TRBV7-9 to TRBJ2-1, with D perhaps matching TRBD2 (6 bases). V was cut by 5 bases and J by 5 bases, with 19 bases left in between. This CDR3 comprises 16 residues. The germline CDR1 and CDR2 sequences are SEHNR and FQNEAQ (reference sequence). The DNA for the CDR3 is TGTGCCAGCAGCCTTCGTGGGAGGAATGGAAACAATGAGCAGTTCTTC. This gives the protein CASSLRGRNGNNEQFF.

This chain links TRBV7-2 with TRBJ2-5, with TRBD2 matching 11 bases. J lost 3 bases, V lost 1 base, and 4 bases had no gene match. The CDR3 is 16 amino acids. Germline V gene sequence: CDR1 SGHTA, CDR2 FQGNSA. The CDR3 region has the DNA TGTGCCAGCAGCTTAGGCCTAGCGGGGGGAGAAGAGACCCAGTACTTC. Its translation: CASSLGLAGGEETQYF.

This chain joins TRBV7-8 and TRBJ2-7; D not certain. V dropped 1 base and J dropped 3 bases, with 7 bases sitting between them. CDR3 length equals 13 residues. CDR1 is SGHVS, CDR2 FQNEAQ, per germline. Here the CDR3 DNA reads TGTGCCAGCAGCTTAGACGGTAACTACGAGCAGTACTTC. This codes for CASSLDGNYEQYF. The full variable domain, its missing parts supplied by reference TRBV7-8 and TRBJ2-7, is GAGVSQSPRYKVAKRGQDVALRCDPISGHVSLFWYQQALGQGPEFLTYFQNEAQLDKSGLPSDRFFAERPEGSVSTLKIQRTQQEDSAVYLCASSLDGNYEQYFGPGTRLTVT.

The rearrangement joins TRBV4-2 to TRBJ2-1, with 10 nucleotides matching TRBD2. The trim removed 0 bases at V and 3 bases at J, leaving 2 bases unmatched. This CDR3 has 16 residues. The germline gives CDR1 LGHNA, CDR2 YNFKEQ. CDR3 coding DNA: TGTGCCAGCAGCCAAGATTGGACTAGCGGCTACAATGAGCAGTTCTTC. Encoded protein: CASSQDWTSGYNEQFF.

This clone showed up just once. V is TRBV30 and J is TRBJ2-7; possibly TRBD2 for D (6 bases). Germline V gives CDR1 GTSNPN, CDR2 SVGIG (reference sequence). CDR3 length equals 13 residues. Trimming removed 5 bases from V and 5 bases from J, with 16 bases in between. In DNA form, the CDR3 reads TGTGCCTGGCGCCCGGCGGGACTCAACGAGCAGTACTTC. Amino acid sequence: CAWRPAGLNEQYF.

V and J are TRBV4-2 and TRBJ1-2; D might be TRBD1 (6 bases). The CDR3 is 16 amino acids. CDR1 is LGHNA, CDR2 YNFKEQ, per germline. Trimming removed 0 bases at V and 7 bases at J, with 18 bases between. CDR3 DNA: TGTGCCAGCAGCCAAGAGACGAGGGACAACTGGGCTGGCTACACCTTC. Protein product: CASSQETRDNWAGYTF.

V gene TRBV5-1 combines with J gene TRBJ2-7; D is perhaps TRBD2 (11 bases). V was clipped by 7 bases and J by 4 bases, with 30 bases between them. Germline V gene data show CDR1 as SGHRS and CDR2 as YFSETQ. CDR3 length: 18 residues. The CDR3 sequence: CASRPDRGIAGGKYEQYF. The CDR3 DNA follows: TGCGCCAGCCGCCCGGACAGGGGGATAGCGGGAGGGAAATACGAGCAGTACTTC.

The chain is built from TRBV11-1 and TRBJ1-3; D perhaps matches TRBD1 (5 bases). The germline V gene encodes CDR1 SGHAT and CDR2 FQDESV (reference sequence). V was trimmed by 1 base and J by 4 bases, leaving 5 bases between them. The CDR3 covers 13 residues. The CDR3 bases are TGTGCCAGCAGCTTAGACAGGGGAAACACCATATATTTT. Its translation is CASSLDRGNTIYF. The whole variable domain, remainder taken from reference TRBV11-1 and TRBJ1-3, is EAEVAQSPRYKITEKSQAVAFWCDPISGHATLYWYRQILGQGPELLVQFQDESVVDDSQLPKDRFSAERLKGVDSTLKIQPAELGDSAMYLCASSLDRGNTIYFGEGSWLTVV.

This chain uses TRBV19 with TRBJ2-3, with TRBD1 matching 7 bases. The trim removed 6 bases at V and 0 bases at J, leaving 9 bases unmatched. The germline gives CDR1 LNHDA, CDR2 SQIVND (reference sequence). CDR3 size: 16 residues. CDR3 coding DNA: TGTGCCAGTAGCACTCCAGGGGGATTGAGCACAGATACGCAGTATTTT. This encodes CASSTPGGLSTDTQYF.

The chain links TRBV4-3 to TRBJ1-3; D perhaps matches TRBD1 (6 bases). The CDR3 has 17 residues. The V and J ends lost 0 bases and 0 bases respectively, with 12 bases between them. Germline lookup yields CDR1 LGHNA and CDR2 YSLEER. The CDR3 loop is CASSQEGGISSGNTIYF. CDR3 sequence (DNA): TGCGCCAGCAGCCAAGAAGGGGGAATAAGCTCTGGAAACACCATATATTTT.

V usage is TRBV6-1 and J usage is TRBJ1-1, with TRBD1 identical over 7 bases. J gave up 6 bases and V 6 bases, and 4 bases lay outside the gene matches. Germline V gives CDR1 MNHNS, CDR2 SASEGT. The CDR3 is made up of 12 amino acids. The CDR3 nucleotides read TGTGCCAGCAGGACAGGGTTCGCTGAAGCTTTCTTT. Translation gives CASRTGFAEAFF.

This chain links TRBV18 with TRBJ2-7; 7 bases line up with TRBD2. The CDR3 contains 13 residues. CDR1 and CDR2 from the germline V gene are KGHSH and LQKENI. J gave up 2 bases and V 4 bases, and 2 bases lay outside the gene matches. CDR3 sequence: CASSLSGTYEQYF. The CDR3 nucleotides are TGTGCCAGCTCACTAAGCGGGACCTACGAGCAGTACTTC.

CDR3 coding DNA: TGCGCCAGCAGCTTACTCAGTCCCGCCGGCGGCTCTGGGGCCAACGTCCTGACTTTC. As protein: CASSLLSPAGGSGANVLTF. The V call is TRBV5-1, the J call TRBJ2-6; D is undetermined. The germline CDR1 and CDR2 sequences are SGHRS and YFSETQ. V lost 2 bases to trimming and J lost 0 bases, with 18 bases between them. There are 19 residues in the CDR3.

This chain connects TRBV7-2 to TRBJ2-5; D not certain. This CDR3 comprises 15 residues. Trimming shortened V by 3 bases and J by 5 bases, and 16 bases separated the two germline ends. Germline lookup yields CDR1 SGHTA and CDR2 FQGNSA. The CDR3 is CASSFYYAQSETQYF. In DNA, the CDR3 is TGTGCCAGCAGCTTCTACTATGCCCAGAGTGAGACCCAGTACTTC.

The chain uses TRBV7-8 and TRBJ2-5; TRBD2 might be the D (5 bases). Between the trimmed V and J ends, which lost 4 bases and 2 bases, there was a span of 17 bases. Germline assignment: CDR1 SGHVS and CDR2 FQNEAQ. The CDR3 sequence is 16 residues long. The CDR3 is CASSSQGGWGQETQYF. The CDR3 DNA is TGTGCCAGCAGCTCTCAAGGCGGGTGGGGACAAGAGACCCAGTACTTC.

The chain links TRBV18 to TRBJ1-5; TRBD1 agrees at 8 bases. From germline, CDR1 is KGHSH and CDR2 LQKENI. CDR3 length: 15 amino acids. V was pared by 3 bases and J by 11 bases, with 12 bases of the junction left unmatched. CDR3 nucleotide sequence: TGTGCCAGCTCACCCGGACAGGGAGGGGTAGGGTCCCAGCATTTT. This translates into CASSPGQGGVGSQHF.

J is TRBJ2-3 and V is TRBV7-2, with D unresolved. Germline values: CDR1 SGHTA, CDR2 FQGNSA. This CDR3 has 15 residues. Trimming cost V 4 bases and J 3 bases, with 14 bases left between them. CDR3 protein: CASSYSIATTDTQYF. The DNA for the CDR3 is TGTGCCAGCAGCTATAGTATAGCTACGACAGATACGCAGTATTTT.

The chain is built from TRBV7-2 and TRBJ2-5; D gene unclear. The germline V gene has CDR1 SGHTA and CDR2 FQGNSA. Trimming cost V 5 bases and J 1 base, with 8 bases left between them. The CDR3 has 13 amino acids. The CDR3 nucleotides read TGTGCCAGCAGCCTCTTTCCCCAAGAGACCCAGTACTTC. Translating gives CASSLFPQETQYF.

V is TRBV7-6 and J is TRBJ1-1; D possibly corresponds to TRBD1 (5 bases). Trimming stripped 8 bases from V and 3 bases from J, with 16 bases between. Germline CDR1 and CDR2: SGHVS and FNYEAQ. The CDR3 has 14 amino acids. CDR3 nucleotide sequence: TGTGCCAGCTCCCCGGGGGGTGTCGACACTGAAGCTTTCTTT. Its protein is CASSPGGVDTEAFF.

The V gene is TRBV10-3, the J gene TRBJ1-3; D remains ambiguous. The CDR3 contains 13 residues. Germline values: CDR1 ENHRY, CDR2 SYGVKD. V lost 6 bases, J lost 1 base, and 7 bases lay in between. The CDR3: CAIRDTSGNTIYF. CDR3 coding DNA: TGTGCCATCAGAGACACTTCTGGAAACACCATATATTTT.

V gene TRBV6-5 combines with J gene TRBJ1-5; tentative D call: TRBD1 (6 bases). This CDR3 spans 15 amino acids. The V and J ends lost 0 bases and 7 bases respectively, with 13 bases between them. CDR1 and CDR2 (germline): MNHEY, SVGAGI. CDR3 DNA: TGTGCCAGCAGTTACTCGGTGGGGGCCGGGCAGCCCCAGCATTTT. It translates to CASSYSVGAGQPQHF.

V usage is TRBV21-1 and J usage is TRBJ2-3; TRBD2 reflects the table's D call only, with no check against the DNA. TRBV21-1 is a pseudogene. The CDR3 is 16 residues long. CDR3 region: CASSTGKSREKDTQYF. The CDR3 DNA follows: TGTGCCAGCAGCACCGGGAAGTCTCGGGAGAAAGATACGCAGTATTTT.

V gene TRBV19 combines with J gene TRBJ1-2; the D is unclear. Deletions cut 3 bases from V and 8 bases from J, with 10 bases between. The CDR3 totals 12 residues. Germline V lookup: CDR1 LNHDA, CDR2 SQIVND (reference sequence). The DNA for the CDR3 is TGTGCCAGTAGTATGAGGGTCGGCGGCTACACCTTC. Its protein product is CASSMRVGGYTF.

The chain employs TRBV7-9 and TRBJ1-3; the match to TRBD1 covers 9 bases. J gave up 0 bases and V 1 base, and 4 bases lay outside the gene matches. Germline V lookup: CDR1 SEHNR, CDR2 FQNEAQ (reference sequence). This CDR3 has 17 residues. The chain's CDR3 is CASSLDLGQGSGNTIYF. DNA of the CDR3: TGTGCCAGCAGCTTAGACTTGGGACAGGGCTCTGGAAACACCATATATTTT.

The chain recombines TRBV2 with TRBJ1-6; D is undetermined. Germline CDR1 and CDR2: SNHLY and FYNNEI. CDR3 length equals 13 residues. V dropped 7 bases and J dropped 9 bases, with 13 bases sitting between them. This chain's CDR3 is CASIPEGGSPLHF. CDR3 DNA: TGTGCCAGCATCCCTGAGGGAGGTTCACCCCTCCACTTT.

The chain joins TRBV27 to TRBJ1-4; 12 bases are shared with TRBD1. The CDR3 consists of 15 residues. Trimming took 5 bases from V and 8 from J; bases not matched to a gene: 6. Germline-derived CDR1 and CDR2 are MNHEY and SMNVEV (reference sequence). This chain's CDR3 is CASSPTGTGGEKLFF. The CDR3 DNA reads TGTGCCAGCAGTCCTACCGGGACAGGGGGCGAAAAACTGTTTTTT.